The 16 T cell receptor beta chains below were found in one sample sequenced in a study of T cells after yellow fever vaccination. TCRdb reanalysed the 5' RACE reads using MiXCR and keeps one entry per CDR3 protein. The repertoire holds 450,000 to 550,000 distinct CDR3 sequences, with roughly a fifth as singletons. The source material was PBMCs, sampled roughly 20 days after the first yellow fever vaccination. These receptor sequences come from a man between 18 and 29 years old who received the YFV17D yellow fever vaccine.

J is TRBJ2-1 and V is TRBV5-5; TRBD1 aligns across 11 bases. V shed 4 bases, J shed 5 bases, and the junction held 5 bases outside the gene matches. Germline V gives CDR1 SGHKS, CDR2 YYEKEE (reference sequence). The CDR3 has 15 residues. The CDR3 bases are TGTGCCAGCAGCCACCGGGACAGGGGGGACAATGAGCAGTTCTTC. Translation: CASSHRDRGDNEQFF.

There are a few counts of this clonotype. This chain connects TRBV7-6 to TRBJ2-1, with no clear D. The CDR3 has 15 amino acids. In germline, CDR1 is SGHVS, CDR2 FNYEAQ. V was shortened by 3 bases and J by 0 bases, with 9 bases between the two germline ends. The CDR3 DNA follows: TGTGCCAGCAGCTTGGAGTGGAGCTCCTACAATGAGCAGTTCTTC. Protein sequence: CASSLEWSSYNEQFF.

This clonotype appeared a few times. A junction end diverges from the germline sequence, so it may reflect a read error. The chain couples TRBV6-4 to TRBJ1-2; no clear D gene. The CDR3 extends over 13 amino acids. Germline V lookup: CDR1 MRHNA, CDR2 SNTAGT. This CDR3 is CASSPYGFYDYTF. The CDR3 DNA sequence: TGTGCCAGCAGCCCTTATGGGTTTTATGACTACACCTTC.

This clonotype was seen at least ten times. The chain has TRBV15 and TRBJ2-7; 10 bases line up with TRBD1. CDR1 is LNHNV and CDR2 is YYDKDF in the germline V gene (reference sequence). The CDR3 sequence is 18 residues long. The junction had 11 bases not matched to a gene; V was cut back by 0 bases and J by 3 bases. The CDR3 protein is CATSRDSLPGQGIYEQYF. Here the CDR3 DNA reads TGTGCCACCAGCAGAGATTCCTTACCGGGACAGGGGATCTACGAGCAGTACTTC.

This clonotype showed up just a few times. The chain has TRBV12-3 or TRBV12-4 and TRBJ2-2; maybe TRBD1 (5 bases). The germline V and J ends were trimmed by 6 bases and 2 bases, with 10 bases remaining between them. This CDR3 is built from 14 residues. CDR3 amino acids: CASRHDRNTGELFF. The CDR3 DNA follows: TGTGCCAGCAGGCATGACAGAAACACCGGGGAGCTGTTTTTT.

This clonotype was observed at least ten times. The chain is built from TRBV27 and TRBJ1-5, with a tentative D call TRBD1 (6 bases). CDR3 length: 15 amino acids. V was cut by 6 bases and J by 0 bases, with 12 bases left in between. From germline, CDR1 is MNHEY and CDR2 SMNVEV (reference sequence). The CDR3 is CASSPTGFSNQPQHF. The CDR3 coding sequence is TGTGCCAGCAGCCCAACAGGGTTTAGCAATCAGCCCCAGCATTTT.

Written as DNA, the CDR3 is TGTGCCAGCAGCCAGGGGGGGAGTGACCAAGAGACCCAGTACTTC. Protein product: CASSQGGSDQETQYF. The genes are TRBV7-7 and TRBJ2-5, with D possibly being TRBD1 or TRBD2 (7 bases each). The CDR3 is made up of 15 amino acids. Trimming shortened V by 5 bases and J by 0 bases, and 13 bases separated the two germline ends. Germline CDR1 SSHAT, CDR2 FNYEAQ (reference sequence).

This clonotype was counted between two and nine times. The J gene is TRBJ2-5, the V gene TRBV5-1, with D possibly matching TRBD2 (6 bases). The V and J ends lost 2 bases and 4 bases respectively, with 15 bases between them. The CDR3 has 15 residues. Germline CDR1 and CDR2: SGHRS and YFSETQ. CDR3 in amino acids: CASSFSPGGIETQYF. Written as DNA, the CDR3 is TGCGCCAGCAGCTTCAGCCCCGGGGGTATAGAGACCCAGTACTTC.

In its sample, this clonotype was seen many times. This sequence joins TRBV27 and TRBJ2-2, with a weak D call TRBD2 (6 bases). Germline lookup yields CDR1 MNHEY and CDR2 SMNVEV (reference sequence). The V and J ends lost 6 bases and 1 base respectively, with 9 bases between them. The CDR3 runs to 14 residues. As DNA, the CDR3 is TGTGCCAGCAGCCGGGACTTGAACACCGGGGAGCTGTTTTTT. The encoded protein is CASSRDLNTGELFF.

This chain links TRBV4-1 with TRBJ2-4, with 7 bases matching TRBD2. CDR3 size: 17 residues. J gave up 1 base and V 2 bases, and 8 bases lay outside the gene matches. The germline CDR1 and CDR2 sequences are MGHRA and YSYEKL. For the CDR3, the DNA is TGCGCCAGCAGCCAATTGTCTCTCGGGGGGGCCAAAAACATTCAGTACTTC. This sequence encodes CASSQLSLGGAKNIQYF.

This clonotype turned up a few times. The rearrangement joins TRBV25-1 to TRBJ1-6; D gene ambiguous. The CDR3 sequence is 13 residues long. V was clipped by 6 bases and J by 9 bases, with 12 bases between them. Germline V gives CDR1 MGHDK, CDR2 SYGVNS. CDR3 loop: CASRESALSPLHF. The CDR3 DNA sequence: TGTGCCAGCAGGGAGTCGGCGCTTTCACCCCTCCACTTT.

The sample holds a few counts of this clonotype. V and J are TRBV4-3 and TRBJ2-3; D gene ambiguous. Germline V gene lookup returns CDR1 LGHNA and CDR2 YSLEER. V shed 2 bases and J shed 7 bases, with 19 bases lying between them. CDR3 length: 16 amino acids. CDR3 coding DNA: TGCGCCAGCAGCCAAACCCCGGACCCACGTACAAATACGCAGTATTTT. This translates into CASSQTPDPRTNTQYF.

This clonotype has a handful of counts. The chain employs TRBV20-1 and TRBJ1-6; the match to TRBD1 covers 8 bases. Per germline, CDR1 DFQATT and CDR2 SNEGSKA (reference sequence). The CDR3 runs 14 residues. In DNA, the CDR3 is TGCAGCACGGGGCCAGGACAGGGCAATTCACCCCTCCACTTT. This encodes CSTGPGQGNSPLHF.

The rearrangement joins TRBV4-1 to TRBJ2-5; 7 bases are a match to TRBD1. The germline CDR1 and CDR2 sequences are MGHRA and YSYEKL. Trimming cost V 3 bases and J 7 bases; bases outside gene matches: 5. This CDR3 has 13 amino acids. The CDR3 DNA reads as TGCGCCAGCAGCCACCGGGACAGCGGGACCCAGTACTTC. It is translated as CASSHRDSGTQYF.

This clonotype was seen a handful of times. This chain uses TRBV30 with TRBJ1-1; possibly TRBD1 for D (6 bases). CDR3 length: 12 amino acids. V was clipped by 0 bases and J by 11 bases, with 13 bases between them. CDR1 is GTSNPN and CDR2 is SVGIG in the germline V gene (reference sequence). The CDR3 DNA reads TGTGCCTGGAGTGTAGGGGGTGGATTGGCTTTCTTT. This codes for CAWSVGGGLAFF. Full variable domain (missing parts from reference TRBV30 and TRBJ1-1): SQTIHQWPATLVQPVGSPLSLECTVEGTSNPNLYWYRQAAGRGLQLLFYSVGIGQISSEVPQNLSASRPQDRQFILSSKKLLLSDSGFYLCAWSVGGGLAFFGQGTRLTVV.

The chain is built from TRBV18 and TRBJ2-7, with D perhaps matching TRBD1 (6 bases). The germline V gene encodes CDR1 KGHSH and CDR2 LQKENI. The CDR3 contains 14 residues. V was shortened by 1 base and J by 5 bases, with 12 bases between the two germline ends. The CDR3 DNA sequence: TGTGCCAGCTCACCACGTCCAGGGGTCGACGAGCAGTACTTC. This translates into CASSPRPGVDEQYF.